These 16 T cell receptor beta chains were all obtained from the same sample, sequenced in a study of shared clonotypes between healthy human individuals. Measured with immunoSEQ multiplex PCR; TCRdb has only the in-frame clones, and not every one. This sample has about 680,000 clones, with about 74% found just once. The sample comprised memory CD4+ T cells sorted from blood. As for subset: CD45RA-negative fraction. All receptors come from a woman under 40 in good health.

This clone was counted only a few times. The CDR3 coding sequence is TGCGCCAGCAGCTACAATCCGGGACAGGGTCGTGGAGATACGCAGTATTTT. Its protein is CASSYNPGQGRGDTQYF. The chain recombines TRBV5-1 with TRBJ2-3, with 9 positions matching TRBD1. CDR1 and CDR2 (germline): SGHRS, YFSETQ. This CDR3 spans 17 amino acids. Losses at the gene ends were 3 bases for V and 5 bases for J; bases not matched to a gene: 13.

The CDR3 loop reads CAWSLEGGSGELFF. The CDR3 DNA reads as TGTGCCTGGAGTTTAGAGGGGGGATCCGGGGAGCTGTTTTTT. The chain employs TRBV30 and TRBJ2-2, with D possibly being TRBD1 or TRBD2 (6 bases each). The CDR3 is made up of 14 amino acids. V lost 2 bases and J lost 6, with 13 bases in between. CDR1 is GTSNPN, CDR2 SVGIG, per germline (reference sequence).

Points on this clone: Other DNA sequences in this specimen translate into the identical CDR3. The chain is built from TRBV28 and TRBJ2-7; D gene unclear. V lost 2 bases to trimming and J lost 4 bases, with 6 bases between them. The CDR3 is 12 residues long. Germline loops: CDR1 MDHEN, CDR2 SYDVKM. Here the CDR3 reads CASSLTLYEQYF. CDR3 nucleotides: TGTGCCAGCAGTTTAACCCTGTACGAGCAGTACTTC. The variable domain in full, with the rest retrieved from reference TRBV28 and TRBJ2-7, is DVKVTQSSRYLVKRTGEKVFLECVQDMDHENMFWYRQDPGLGLRLIYFSYDVKMKEKGDIPEGYSVSREKKERFSLILESASTNQTSMYLCASSLTLYEQYFGPGTRLTVT.

The chain links TRBV9 to TRBJ2-1; no definite D call. CDR1 is SGDLS and CDR2 is YYNGEE in the germline V gene. The CDR3 totals 14 residues. V gave up 0 bases and J gave up 4 bases, with 8 bases separating them. As DNA, the CDR3 is TGTGCCAGCAGCGTAGATTTTGATTACAATGAGCAGTTCTTC. Translation gives CASSVDFDYNEQFF.

The chain combines TRBV19 with TRBJ2-5; D remains unclear. The CDR3 runs 17 residues. Germline-derived CDR1 and CDR2 are LNHDA and SQIVND (reference sequence). Trimming took 4 bases from V and 1 from J, leaving 19 bases between them. The chain's CDR3 is CASSTPLGGEAQETQYF. CDR3 bases: TGTGCCAGTAGTACCCCCTTGGGCGGAGAGGCCCAAGAGACCCAGTACTTC.

This clone was observed many times. The V and J genes are TRBV5-4 and TRBJ1-2; TRBD1 is a possible D gene (5 bases). From germline, CDR1 is SGHNT and CDR2 YYREEE (reference sequence). The CDR3 loop spans 13 amino acids. V was pared by 4 bases and J by 1 base, with 8 bases between. CDR3 region: CASSGTFNYGYTF. The DNA of the CDR3 is TGTGCCAGCAGCGGGACTTTTAACTATGGCTACACCTTC.

This clone has only one observation. The gene calls are TRBV7-7 and TRBJ2-5; D ambiguous. Germline V gene lookup returns CDR1 SSHAT and CDR2 FNYEAQ (reference sequence). This CDR3 has 15 amino acids. Trimming pared 1 base from V and 0 bases from J, leaving 9 bases between. CDR3 in DNA: TGTGCCAGCAGCTTAGGGGTGACGTACCAAGAGACCCAGTACTTC. It is translated as CASSLGVTYQETQYF.

The chain combines TRBV4-1 with TRBJ2-5, with 7 nucleotides matching TRBD2. Germline V gives CDR1 MGHRA, CDR2 YSYEKL. The CDR3 runs to 16 residues. After removal of 1 base from V and 5 bases from J, the junction contained 10 bases not matched to a gene. The CDR3 reads CASSQAGGSPSETQYF. CDR3 sequence (DNA): TGCGCCAGCAGCCAAGCGGGCGGGAGCCCAAGCGAGACCCAGTACTTC.

This rearrangement joins TRBV2 to TRBJ1-2, with 8 bases matching TRBD1. The V segment lost 5 bases and the J segment 4 bases; nucleotides outside the gene matches: 3. Looked up from germline, CDR1 is SNHLY and CDR2 is FYNNEI. The CDR3 has 13 amino acids. CDR3 sequence (DNA): TGTGCCAGCAGTAGAGGACAGGGCTATGGCTACACCTTC. It specifies CASSRGQGYGYTF.

V usage is TRBV4-1 and J usage is TRBJ2-5; no reliable D call. The CDR3 is 12 amino acids. Trimming took 2 bases from V and 5 from J, leaving 6 bases between them. CDR1 and CDR2 (germline): MGHRA, YSYEKL. The CDR3 loop is CASSQLGETQYF. The CDR3 DNA follows: TGCGCCAGCAGCCAACTCGGGGAGACCCAGTACTTC.

This chain connects TRBV28 to TRBJ2-7, with 8 bases aligning to TRBD1. This CDR3 contains 15 residues. The J segment lost 3 bases and the V segment lost 5 bases, leaving 9 bases of the junction unmatched. From germline, CDR1 is MDHEN and CDR2 SYDVKM. DNA for the CDR3: TGTGCCAGCAGTGGTCTCGACAGGGGACGCTACGAGCAGTACTTC. Protein sequence: CASSGLDRGRYEQYF.

The rearrangement links TRBV7-3 to TRBJ2-5, with TRBD1 as a possible D gene (6 bases). V shed 8 bases and J shed 1 base, with 17 bases lying between them. There are 15 residues in the CDR3. The V gene's germline CDR1 is SGHTA and CDR2 FQGTGA. CDR3 sequence: CASSRAGDSQETQYF. In DNA, the CDR3 is TGTGCCAGCTCCCGAGCAGGGGATTCCCAAGAGACCCAGTACTTC.

The V gene is TRBV30, the J gene TRBJ2-3; D remains ambiguous. CDR3 size: 13 residues. V lost 4 bases and J lost 0, with 8 bases in between. In germline, CDR1 is GTSNPN, CDR2 SVGIG (reference sequence). CDR3 region: CAWNLDSTDTQYF. The CDR3, as DNA: TGTGCCTGGAATCTAGATAGCACAGATACGCAGTATTTT.

The genes are TRBV20-1 and TRBJ2-7; a weak D match, TRBD2 (5 bases). Germline-derived CDR1 and CDR2 are DFQATT and SNEGSKA (reference sequence). This CDR3 is built from 11 residues. Trimming took off 4 bases at V and 7 bases at J, with 11 bases between the two ends. DNA of the CDR3: TGCAGTGCTACGCGAGGGTCGGAGCAGTACTTC. Its translation: CSATRGSEQYF.

The J gene is TRBJ1-1, the V gene TRBV19; D gene uncertain. V was pared by 5 bases and J by 0 bases, with 7 bases between. There are 13 residues in the CDR3. Germline lookup yields CDR1 LNHDA and CDR2 SQIVND (reference sequence). CDR3 nucleotides: TGTGCCAGTAGTGCGCAGGTGAACACTGAAGCTTTCTTT. Residues: CASSAQVNTEAFF.

This rearrangement joins TRBV9 to TRBJ2-1, with D possibly matching TRBD2 (6 bases). The germline V gene encodes CDR1 SGDLS and CDR2 YYNGEE. This CDR3 region has 13 residues. V shed 3 bases and J shed 9 bases, with 13 bases lying between them. CDR3 bases: TGTGCCAGCAGCGATCCCGCCGGGGGTGAGCAGTTCTTC. Translation: CASSDPAGGEQFF.